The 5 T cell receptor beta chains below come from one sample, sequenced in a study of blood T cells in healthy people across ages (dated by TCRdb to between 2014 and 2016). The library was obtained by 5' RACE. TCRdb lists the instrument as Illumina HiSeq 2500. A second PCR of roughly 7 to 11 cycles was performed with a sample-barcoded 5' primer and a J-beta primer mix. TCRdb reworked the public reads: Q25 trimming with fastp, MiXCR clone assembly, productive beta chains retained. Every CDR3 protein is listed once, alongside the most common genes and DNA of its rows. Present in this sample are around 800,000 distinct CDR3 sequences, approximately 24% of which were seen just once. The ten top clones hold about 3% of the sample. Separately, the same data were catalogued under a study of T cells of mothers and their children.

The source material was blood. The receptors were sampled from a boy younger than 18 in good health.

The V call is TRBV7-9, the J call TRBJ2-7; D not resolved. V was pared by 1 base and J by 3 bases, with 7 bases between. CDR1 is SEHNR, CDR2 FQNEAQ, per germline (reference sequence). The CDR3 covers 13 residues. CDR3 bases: TGTGCCAGCAGCTTAGGGACGCGCTACGAGCAGTACTTC. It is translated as CASSLGTRYEQYF.

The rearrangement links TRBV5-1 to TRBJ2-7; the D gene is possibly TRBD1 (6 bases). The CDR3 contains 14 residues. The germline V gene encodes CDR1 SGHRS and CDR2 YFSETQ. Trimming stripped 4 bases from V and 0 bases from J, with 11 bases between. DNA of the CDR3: TGCGCCAGCAGCAGACAGGTAACCTCCTACGAGCAGTACTTC. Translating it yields CASSRQVTSYEQYF.

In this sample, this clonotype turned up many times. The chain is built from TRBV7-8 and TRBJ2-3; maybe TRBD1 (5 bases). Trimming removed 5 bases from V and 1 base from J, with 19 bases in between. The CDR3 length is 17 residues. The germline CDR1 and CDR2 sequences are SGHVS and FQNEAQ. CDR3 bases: TGTGCCAGCAGCCACTTCAGGGCGGCGTTTCGCACAGATACGCAGTATTTT. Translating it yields CASSHFRAAFRTDTQYF.

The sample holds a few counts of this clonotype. The CDR3 protein is CASSVATGNAEAFF. In DNA, the CDR3 is TGTGCCAGCAGCGTAGCTACTGGGAATGCTGAAGCTTTCTTT. The chain uses TRBV9 and TRBJ1-1, with D unclear. The CDR3 runs to 14 residues. CDR1 SGDLS and CDR2 YYNGEE come from the germline V gene. The ends were cut back, 0 bases at V and 6 bases at J, with 12 bases in the middle.

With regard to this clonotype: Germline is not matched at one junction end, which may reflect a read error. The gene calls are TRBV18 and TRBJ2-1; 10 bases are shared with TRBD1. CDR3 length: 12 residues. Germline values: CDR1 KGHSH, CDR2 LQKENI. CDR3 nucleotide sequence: TGTGCCAGCTCACCGGGACAGGGGCTCCGTGACTTC. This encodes CASSPGQGLRDF.